This T cell receptor (beta chain) was captured by sequencing in a study of T cells after yellow fever vaccination. This clonotype was recorded many times. Germline-derived CDR1 and CDR2 are SQVTM and ANQGSEA. The J segment lost 4 bases and the V segment lost 5 bases, leaving 13 bases of the junction unmatched. The CDR3 consists of 18 residues. The authors made TCR cDNA by 5'RACE template switching, adding a universal primer site and UMIs. TCRdb ran MiXCR on the 5' RACE reads and lists one entry per CDR3 protein. Of nearly 550,000 distinct CDR3 sequences listed, around 21% are singletons. This clonotype originated in a man aged 25-45 years who received the YFV17D yellow fever vaccine. V and J are TRBV29-1 and TRBJ2-3; 15 bases fit TRBD2. Sequenced here: PBMCs, sampled 15 days after the yellow fever booster vaccination. This CDR3 reads CSVQGTSGRTTGADTQYF. Here the CDR3 DNA reads TGCAGCGTTCAAGGGACTAGCGGGAGGACCACAGGGGCAGATACGCAGTATTTT.